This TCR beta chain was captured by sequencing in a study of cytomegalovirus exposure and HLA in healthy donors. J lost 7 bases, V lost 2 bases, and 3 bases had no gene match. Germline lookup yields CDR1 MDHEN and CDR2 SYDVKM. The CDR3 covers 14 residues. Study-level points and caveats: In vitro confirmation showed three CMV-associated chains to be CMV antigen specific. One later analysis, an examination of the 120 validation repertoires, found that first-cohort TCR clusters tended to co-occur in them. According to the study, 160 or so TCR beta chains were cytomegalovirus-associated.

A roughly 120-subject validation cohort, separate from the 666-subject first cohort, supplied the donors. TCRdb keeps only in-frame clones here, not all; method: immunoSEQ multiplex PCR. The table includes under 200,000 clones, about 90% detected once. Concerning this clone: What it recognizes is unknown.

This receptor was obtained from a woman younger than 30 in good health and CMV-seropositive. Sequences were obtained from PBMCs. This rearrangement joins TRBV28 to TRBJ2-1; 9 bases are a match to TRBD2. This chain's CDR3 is CASSLAGGRNEQFF. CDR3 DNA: TGTGCCAGCAGTTTAGCGGGAGGGCGGAATGAGCAGTTCTTC.